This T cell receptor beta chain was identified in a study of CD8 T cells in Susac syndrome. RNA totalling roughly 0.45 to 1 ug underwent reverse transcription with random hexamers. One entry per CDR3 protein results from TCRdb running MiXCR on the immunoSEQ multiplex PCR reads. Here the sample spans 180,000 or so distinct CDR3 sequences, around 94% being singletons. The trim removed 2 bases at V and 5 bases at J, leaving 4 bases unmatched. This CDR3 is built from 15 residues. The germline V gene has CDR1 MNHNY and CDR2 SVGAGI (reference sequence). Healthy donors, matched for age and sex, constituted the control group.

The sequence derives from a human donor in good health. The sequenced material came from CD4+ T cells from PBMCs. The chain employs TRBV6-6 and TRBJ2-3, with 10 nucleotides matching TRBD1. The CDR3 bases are TGTGCCAGCAGTTACACAGGACAGGGGGAAGATACGCAGTATTTT. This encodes CASSYTGQGEDTQYF.